This T cell receptor beta chain originates from a study of regulatory T cells in long-lasting Graves disease. The CDR3 is made up of 15 amino acids. Germline CDR1 is MNHEY and CDR2 is SVGAGI. Documented time point: newly diagnosed GD, antithyroid drugs for less than 3 months. Generation of the TCR library employed RNA extracted from PBMCs. CDR3 regions were amplified by Arm-PCR using iRepertoire HTBI primers to build TCR beta libraries. TCRdb independently ran MiXCR on the multiplex PCR reads; one entry per CDR3 protein. The sample lists roughly 350,000 distinct CDR3 sequences, approximately 15% occurring once. This clonotype was found once. Compared with germline, one end of the junction differs, possibly owing to a read error. These data were also filed under a second study, of T cells in Graves' hyperthyroidism and ophthalmopathy.

The rearrangement uses TRBV6-5 and TRBJ2-3; perhaps TRBD2 as D (5 bases). This TCR derives from a man aged 35 to 55 with Graves disease. The starting material was peripheral blood mononuclear cells (PBMCs), obtained at new diagnosis, from a patient treated with antithyroid drugs. CDR3 sequence: CASSYSSAYTDAQYF. The CDR3 coding sequence is TGTGCCAGCAGTTACTCTAGCGCATACACAGATGCGCAGTATTTT.